This entry lists 7 T cell receptor beta chains sequenced from one sample in a study of cytomegalovirus exposure and HLA in healthy donors. PCR amplification relied on 60 Vbeta primers (plus 13 Jbeta primers). TCRdb's table, derived via immunoSEQ multiplex PCR, lists solely in-frame clones and lacks some. The table lists approximately 110,000 clones, with roughly 2.5% in the top ten. The material sequenced was PBMCs. These receptors originate from a man aged 30 to 45 in good health and CMV-seronegative.

The gene calls are TRBV27 and TRBJ2-7, with 13 bases that match TRBD2. After removal of 6 bases from V and 7 bases from J, the junction contained 6 bases not matched to a gene. The CDR3 runs to 14 residues. CDR1 is MNHEY and CDR2 is SMNVEV in the germline V gene (reference sequence). CDR3 loop: CASRTGLAGTEQYF. The CDR3 DNA is TGTGCCAGCAGGACGGGACTAGCGGGGACAGAGCAGTACTTC.

V and J are TRBV4-3 and TRBJ2-1, with a weak D call TRBD2 (7 bases). CDR1 is LGHNA, CDR2 YSLEER, per germline. V was shortened by 4 bases and J by 7 bases, with 17 bases between the two germline ends. The CDR3 is 15 residues long. The CDR3 bases are TGCGCCAGCAGCCCTAGGGGGGGAGTGGGGAATGAGCAGTTCTTC. Its translation is CASSPRGGVGNEQFF.

The chain employs TRBV6-5 and TRBJ1-1; TRBD1 might be the D (6 bases). The CDR3 contains 15 residues. V gave up 5 bases and J gave up 0 bases, with 13 bases separating them. Germline-derived CDR1 and CDR2 are MNHEY and SVGAGI. CDR3 sequence: CASSVPGHLNTEAFF. CDR3 in DNA: TGTGCCAGCAGTGTACCGGGACACCTGAACACTGAAGCTTTCTTT.

The chain couples TRBV30 to TRBJ2-7; D unclear. V was clipped by 1 base and J by 0 bases, with 7 bases between them. Germline V gene sequence: CDR1 GTSNPN, CDR2 SVGIG (reference sequence). The CDR3 totals 13 residues. CDR3 DNA sequence: TGTGCCTGGAGTGCCTGGAGCTCCTACGAGCAGTACTTC. Amino acids: CAWSAWSSYEQYF. The whole variable domain, remainder taken from reference TRBV30 and TRBJ2-7, is SQTIHQWPATLVQPVGSPLSLECTVEGTSNPNLYWYRQAAGRGLQLLFYSVGIGQISSEVPQNLSASRPQDRQFILSSKKLLLSDSGFYLCAWSAWSSYEQYFGPGTRLTVT.

The chain combines TRBV7-3 with TRBJ2-5; 7 bases fit TRBD2. The germline V gene encodes CDR1 SGHTA and CDR2 FQGTGA. The V segment lost 0 bases and the J segment 5 bases; nucleotides outside the gene matches: 6. This CDR3 contains 15 residues. Written as DNA, the CDR3 is TGTGCCAGCAGCTTAACGGGTAGGGAGGGTGAGACCCAGTACTTC. Translation gives CASSLTGREGETQYF.

This chain connects TRBV2 to TRBJ1-2; TRBD1 aligns across 8 bases. The CDR3 runs 14 residues. Germline CDR1 and CDR2: SNHLY and FYNNEI. Germline trimming cut 6 bases from V and 7 bases from J; bases unmatched to any gene: 10. The CDR3 nucleotides are TGTGCCAGCAGCCGCGGACAGGGAAATACTGGCTACACCTTC. Its protein is CASSRGQGNTGYTF.

V is TRBV11-2 and J is TRBJ2-7, with 12 bases lining up with TRBD2. The CDR3 is 15 residues long. The germline V gene encodes CDR1 SGHAT and CDR2 FQNNGV. The J segment lost 7 bases and the V segment lost 4 bases, leaving 8 bases of the junction unmatched. CDR3: CASSSLAGGPGEQYF. CDR3 nucleotide sequence: TGTGCCAGCAGCTCGCTAGCGGGAGGGCCGGGTGAGCAGTACTTC. Full variable domain (remainder filled in from reference TRBV11-2 and TRBJ2-7): EAGVAQSPRYKIIEKRQSVAFWCNPISGHATLYWYQQILGQGPKLLIQFQNNGVVDDSQLPKDRFSAERLKGVDSTLKIQPAKLEDSAVYLCASSSLAGGPGEQYFGPGTRLTVT.